The 22 T cell receptor beta chains below all came from one sample that was sequenced in a study of T cell repertoires in cytomegalovirus infection. TCRdb called the reads again in MiXCR, with one record for every CDR3 protein. The table has approximately 500,000 distinct CDR3 sequences, 16% seen once. Material: CD8+ T cells from PBMCs. The origin of the receptors is a human donor in good health (CMV status not recorded). Some clones in this sample may be carry-over from other donors' samples.

This clonotype was found a few times. CDR3 nucleotides: TGTGCCAGCAGACAGGGTAGAGATACGCAGTATTTT. Protein product: CASRQGRDTQYF. The chain combines TRBV2 with TRBJ2-3; possible D gene TRBD1, 6 bases. This CDR3 is built from 12 residues. Trimming cost V 6 bases and J 5 bases, with 9 bases left between them. Germline values: CDR1 SNHLY, CDR2 FYNNEI.

There are many counts of this clonotype. The chain employs TRBV12-3 or TRBV12-4 and TRBJ1-5, with D hard to call. Deletions cut 6 bases from V and 2 bases from J, with 14 bases between. This CDR3 spans 15 amino acids. The CDR3 DNA is TGTGCCAGCAGGGCCTCTCCTGGGGGCAATCAGCCCCAGCATTTT. Protein sequence: CASRASPGGNQPQHF.

This clonotype was counted between two and nine times. This rearrangement joins TRBV4-2 to TRBJ2-2; weak D call: TRBD2 (5 bases). V was cut by 5 bases and J by 4 bases, with 14 bases left in between. The CDR3 sequence is 15 residues long. Germline-derived CDR1 and CDR2 are LGHNA and YNFKEQ. The CDR3 DNA reads TGTGCCAGCAGCTCGAAGCGGTGGAGCACCGGGGAGCTGTTTTTT. It yields the protein CASSSKRWSTGELFF.

This clonotype came up many times. The chain links TRBV4-1 to TRBJ2-7, with D possibly being TRBD1 or TRBD2 (6 bases each). Germline V gene sequence: CDR1 MGHRA, CDR2 YSYEKL. The V end was cut by 1 base, the J end by 6 bases, with 13 bases between. The CDR3 runs 14 residues. CDR3 residues: CASSQGQGRTEQYF. The CDR3 DNA reads TGCGCCAGCAGCCAAGGTCAGGGGAGGACCGAGCAGTACTTC.

V usage is TRBV12-5 and J usage is TRBJ1-6; TRBD1 agrees at 9 bases. The CDR3 covers 15 residues. Germline V gene data show CDR1 as LGHNT and CDR2 as FRNRAP. V lost 6 bases, J lost 6 bases, and 6 bases stayed unmatched. The CDR3: CASGGGQGRNSPLHF. CDR3 bases: TGTGCTAGTGGGGGGGGACAGGGACGTAATTCACCCCTCCACTTT.

The chain couples TRBV2 to TRBJ1-1; 10 positions agree with TRBD1. V shed 8 bases and J 7 bases; nucleotides not matched to a gene: 16. The CDR3 spans 16 residues. The germline V gene has CDR1 SNHLY and CDR2 FYNNEI. CDR3 in amino acids: CASRQTGGAGPDEAFF. CDR3 DNA: TGTGCCAGCCGCCAGACAGGGGGCGCCGGCCCGGATGAAGCTTTCTTT.

With respect to this clonotype: Mismatch with germline at one junction end may stem from a read error. V usage is TRBV19 and J usage is TRBJ2-7; the match to TRBD2 covers 8 bases. The CDR3 is made up of 14 amino acids. Germline CDR1 is LNHDA and CDR2 is SQIVND (reference sequence). The CDR3 sequence is CASSLWTSSYEQDF. CDR3 sequence (DNA): TGTGCCAGTAGTCTATGGACTAGCAGCTACGAGCAGGACTTC.

A note on this clonotype: A much bigger clone sits one base away, suggesting this may be a read error. No conserved phenylalanine or tryptophan ends this CDR3, so it is likely a read error. This sequence joins TRBV7-9 and TRBJ1-3, with unresolved D. Per the germline V gene, CDR1 is SEHNR and CDR2 is FQNEAQ (reference sequence). This CDR3 is 16 amino acids long. V was cut by 1 base and J by 1 base, with 11 bases left in between. The CDR3 spells CASSLDGGRSGNTIYL. CDR3 bases: TGTGCCAGCAGCTTAGACGGCGGTAGGTCTGGAAACACCATATATTTA.

In its sample, this clonotype was seen many times. The chain combines TRBV6-5 with TRBJ1-1; the match to TRBD1 covers 8 bases. From germline, CDR1 is MNHEY and CDR2 SVGAGI. J was trimmed by 5 bases and V by 2 bases; bases with no gene match: 4. The CDR3 extends over 14 amino acids. CDR3 bases: TGTGCCAGCAGTTACCGGACAGGGAGGACTGAAGCTTTCTTT. This translates into CASSYRTGRTEAFF.

The table lists this clonotype with many counts. The chain combines TRBV7-9 with TRBJ2-2, with TRBD2 matching over 10 bases. V was clipped by 5 bases and J by 5 bases; unmatched bases: 8. This CDR3 region has 16 residues. Germline CDR1 reads SEHNR; CDR2 reads FQNEAQ (reference sequence). CDR3 amino acids: CASSLLAGVDTGELFF. The CDR3, as DNA: TGTGCCAGCAGCCTGCTAGCGGGAGTTGATACCGGGGAGCTGTTTTTT.

This chain uses TRBV27 with TRBJ2-7; D call uncertain. The CDR3 is 13 amino acids. V was cut by 3 bases and J by 0 bases, with 6 bases left in between. The germline V gene has CDR1 MNHEY and CDR2 SMNVEV (reference sequence). CDR3 loop: CASSFSLSYEQYF. Here the CDR3 DNA reads TGTGCCAGCAGTTTCTCCCTCTCCTACGAGCAGTACTTC.

This clonotype was seen a few times. The rearrangement joins TRBV12-3 or TRBV12-4 to TRBJ1-4, with 7 bases matching TRBD1. The CDR3 extends over 14 amino acids. Trimming took 7 bases from V and 8 from J; bases not matched to a gene: 10. The CDR3 reads CASTRQGLREKLFF. CDR3 DNA: TGTGCCAGCACTCGACAGGGCTTGCGGGAAAAACTGTTTTTT.

This clonotype was detected ten times or more. The J gene is TRBJ2-1, the V gene TRBV11-3; D possibly corresponds to TRBD2 (6 bases). CDR1 SGHNT and CDR2 YENEEA come from the germline V gene. The CDR3 loop spans 13 amino acids. The germline V and J ends were trimmed by 1 base and 8 bases, with 9 bases remaining between them. CDR3 region: CASSLAGGYEQFF. CDR3 in DNA: TGTGCCAGCAGCTTAGCAGGAGGGTATGAGCAGTTCTTC. Combining the CDR3 with reference TRBV11-3 and TRBJ2-1 gives the whole variable domain EAGVVQSPRYKIIEKKQPVAFWCNPISGHNTLYWYLQNLGQGPELLIRYENEEAVDDSQLPKDRFSAERLKGVDSTLKIQPAELGDSAVYLCASSLAGGYEQFFGPGTRLTVL.

The chain couples TRBV20-1 to TRBJ1-6; 7 bases fit TRBD1. Germline V gene data show CDR1 as DFQATT and CDR2 as SNEGSKA (reference sequence). This CDR3 contains 16 residues. J was trimmed by 6 bases and V by 0 bases; bases with no gene match: 8. Here the CDR3 reads CSARDRTGTANSPLHF. The CDR3 DNA follows: TGCAGTGCTAGAGACCGGACCGGGACAGCTAATTCACCCCTCCACTTT.

V is TRBV6-6 and J is TRBJ2-7, with D possibly matching TRBD2 (5 bases). Per germline, CDR1 MNHNY and CDR2 SVGAGI (reference sequence). The CDR3 has 17 amino acids. V was pared by 0 bases and J by 0 bases, with 15 bases between. CDR3 residues: CASSYSSRPGSSYEQYF. The DNA for the CDR3 is TGTGCCAGCAGTTACTCGTCACGCCCGGGGAGCTCCTACGAGCAGTACTTC.

This clonotype was counted between two and nine times. This chain links TRBV20-1 with TRBJ2-2; D perhaps matches TRBD1 (7 bases). Per germline, CDR1 DFQATT and CDR2 SNEGSKA (reference sequence). CDR3 length: 15 amino acids. Deletions cut 1 base from V and 4 bases from J, with 13 bases between. The CDR3 protein is CSARGGTEATGELFF. The CDR3, as DNA: TGCAGTGCTAGAGGCGGGACAGAAGCCACCGGGGAGCTGTTTTTT.

This clonotype showed up many times. The chain links TRBV12-3 or TRBV12-4 to TRBJ1-5; 8 nucleotides agree with TRBD1. The junction had 2 bases not matched to a gene; V was cut back by 3 bases and J by 1 base. The CDR3 extends over 15 amino acids. CDR3 sequence: CASSFYRGSNQPQHF. DNA of the CDR3: TGTGCCAGCAGTTTTTACAGGGGGAGCAATCAGCCCCAGCATTTT.

This clonotype showed up just a few times. V usage is TRBV4-1 and J usage is TRBJ1-2, with a weak D call TRBD1 (6 bases). CDR3 length: 15 amino acids. Looked up from germline, CDR1 is MGHRA and CDR2 is YSYEKL. Deletions cut 4 bases from V and 0 bases from J, with 12 bases between. DNA of the CDR3: TGCGCCAGCAGCCCGGCGGGGGGCTCTAACTATGGCTACACCTTC. It encodes CASSPAGGSNYGYTF.

The chain employs TRBV5-1 and TRBJ2-7; a weak D match, TRBD1 (5 bases). CDR1 is SGHRS and CDR2 is YFSETQ in the germline V gene. Trimming shortened V by 0 bases and J by 2 bases, and 9 bases separated the two germline ends. CDR3 length: 14 amino acids. The CDR3 DNA reads as TGCGCCAGCAGCTTGGAGGGGTGGCCCTACGAGCAGTACTTC. Translation gives CASSLEGWPYEQYF.

This clonotype was observed many times. V gene TRBV11-2 combines with J gene TRBJ1-4; perhaps TRBD1 as D (6 bases). CDR3 length: 16 amino acids. Germline values: CDR1 SGHAT, CDR2 FQNNGV. The V gene lost 5 bases and the J gene lost 0 bases, with 13 bases spanning the gap. CDR3 coding DNA: TGTGCCAGCAGCCTCTGGACAGTTGCAACTAATGAAAAACTGTTTTTT. Translated, it gives CASSLWTVATNEKLFF.

This clonotype was picked up many times. This sequence joins TRBV12-3 or TRBV12-4 and TRBJ1-1, with D possibly being TRBD1 (5 bases). The V end lost 1 base, the J end lost 0 bases, and 12 bases lay between the germline ends. The CDR3 runs to 16 residues. The CDR3: CASSLGSGRVNTEAFF. As DNA, the CDR3 is TGTGCCAGCAGTTTAGGGTCAGGGCGAGTGAACACTGAAGCTTTCTTT.

The CDR3 sequence is CASTEDMHNEQFF. The CDR3 DNA follows: TGTGCCAGCACCGAGGACATGCACAATGAGCAGTTCTTC. The J gene is TRBJ2-1, the V gene TRBV9; a weak D match, TRBD1 (5 bases). The CDR3 covers 13 residues. Germline V gives CDR1 SGDLS, CDR2 YYNGEE. Between the trimmed V and J ends, which lost 6 bases and 5 bases, there was a span of 12 bases.